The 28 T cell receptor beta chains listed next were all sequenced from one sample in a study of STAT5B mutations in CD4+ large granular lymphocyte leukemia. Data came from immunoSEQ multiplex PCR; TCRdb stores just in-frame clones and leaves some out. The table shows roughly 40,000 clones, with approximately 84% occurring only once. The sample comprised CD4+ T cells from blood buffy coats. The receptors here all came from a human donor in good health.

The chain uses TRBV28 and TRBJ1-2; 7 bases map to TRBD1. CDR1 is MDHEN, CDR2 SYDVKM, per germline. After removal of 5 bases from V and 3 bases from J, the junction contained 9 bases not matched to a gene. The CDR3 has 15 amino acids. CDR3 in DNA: TGTGCCAGCAGTCCCACAGGGGCCACGCACTATGGCTACACCTTC. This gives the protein CASSPTGATHYGYTF.

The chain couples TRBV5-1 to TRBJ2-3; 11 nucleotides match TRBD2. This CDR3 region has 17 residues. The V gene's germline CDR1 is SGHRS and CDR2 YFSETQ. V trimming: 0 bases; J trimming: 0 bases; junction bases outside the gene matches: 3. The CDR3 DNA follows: TGCGCCAGCAGCTTGGCACTAGCGGGGGCTAGCACAGATACGCAGTATTTT. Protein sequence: CASSLALAGASTDTQYF.

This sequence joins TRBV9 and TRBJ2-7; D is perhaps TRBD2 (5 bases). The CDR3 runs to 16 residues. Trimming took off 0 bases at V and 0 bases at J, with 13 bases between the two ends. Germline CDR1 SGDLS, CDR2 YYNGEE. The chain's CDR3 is CASSVGASSVSYEQYF. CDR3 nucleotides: TGTGCCAGCAGCGTAGGCGCTAGCTCCGTCTCCTACGAGCAGTACTTC.

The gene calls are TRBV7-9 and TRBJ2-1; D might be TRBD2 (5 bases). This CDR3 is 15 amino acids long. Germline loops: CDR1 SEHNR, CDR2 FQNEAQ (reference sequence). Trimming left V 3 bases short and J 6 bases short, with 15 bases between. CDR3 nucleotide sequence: TGTGCCAGCAGCTTTCTAGTCGATCGGGGCAATGAGCAGTTCTTC. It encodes CASSFLVDRGNEQFF.

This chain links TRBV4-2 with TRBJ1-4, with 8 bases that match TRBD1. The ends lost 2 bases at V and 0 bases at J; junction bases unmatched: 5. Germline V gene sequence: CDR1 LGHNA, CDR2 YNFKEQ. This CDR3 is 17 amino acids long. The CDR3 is CASSQYGQGATNEKLFF. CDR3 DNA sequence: TGTGCCAGCAGCCAATATGGACAGGGCGCAACTAATGAAAAACTGTTTTTT.

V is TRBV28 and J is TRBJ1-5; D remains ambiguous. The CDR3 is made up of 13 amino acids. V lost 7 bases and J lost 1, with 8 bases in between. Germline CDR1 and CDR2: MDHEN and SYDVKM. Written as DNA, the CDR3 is TGTGCCAGCACCGTTGGGAGCAATCAGCCCCAGCATTTT. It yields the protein CASTVGSNQPQHF.

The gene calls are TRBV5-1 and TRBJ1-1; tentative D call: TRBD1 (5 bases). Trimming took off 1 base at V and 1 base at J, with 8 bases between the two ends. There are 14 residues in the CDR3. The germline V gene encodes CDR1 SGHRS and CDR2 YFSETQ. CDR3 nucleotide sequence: TGCGCCAGCAGCTTGTATACAGGGAACACTGAAGCTTTCTTT. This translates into CASSLYTGNTEAFF. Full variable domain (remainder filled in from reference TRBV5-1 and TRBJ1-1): KAGVTQTPRYLIKTRGQQVTLSCSPISGHRSVSWYQQTPGQGLQFLFEYFSETQRNKGNFPGRFSGRQFSNSRSEMNVSTLELGDSALYLCASSLYTGNTEAFFGQGTRLTVV.

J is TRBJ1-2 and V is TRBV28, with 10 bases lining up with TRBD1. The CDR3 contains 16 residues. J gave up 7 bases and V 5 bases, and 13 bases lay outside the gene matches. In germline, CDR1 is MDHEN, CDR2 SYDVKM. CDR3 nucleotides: TGTGCCAGCAGTACCCCGCTGAAAGACAGGGGGCTTGGCTACACCTTC. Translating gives CASSTPLKDRGLGYTF.

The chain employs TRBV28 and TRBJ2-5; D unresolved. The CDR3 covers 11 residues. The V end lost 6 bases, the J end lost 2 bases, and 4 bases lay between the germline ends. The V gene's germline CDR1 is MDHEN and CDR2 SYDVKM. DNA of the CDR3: TGTGCCAGCAGATCACAAGAGACCCAGTACTTC. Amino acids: CASRSQETQYF.

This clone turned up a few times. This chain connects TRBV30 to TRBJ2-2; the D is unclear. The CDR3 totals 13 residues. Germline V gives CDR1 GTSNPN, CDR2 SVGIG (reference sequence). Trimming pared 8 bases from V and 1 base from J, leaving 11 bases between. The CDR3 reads CARRPGNTGELFF. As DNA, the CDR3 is TGTGCCCGCCGACCAGGGAACACCGGGGAGCTGTTTTTT.

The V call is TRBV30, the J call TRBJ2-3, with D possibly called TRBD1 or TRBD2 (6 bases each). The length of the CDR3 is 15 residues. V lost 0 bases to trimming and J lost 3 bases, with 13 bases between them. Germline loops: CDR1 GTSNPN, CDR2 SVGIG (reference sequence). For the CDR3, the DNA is TGTGCCTGGAGTGTAATAGGGGGGCGGACAGATACGCAGTATTTT. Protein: CAWSVIGGRTDTQYF.

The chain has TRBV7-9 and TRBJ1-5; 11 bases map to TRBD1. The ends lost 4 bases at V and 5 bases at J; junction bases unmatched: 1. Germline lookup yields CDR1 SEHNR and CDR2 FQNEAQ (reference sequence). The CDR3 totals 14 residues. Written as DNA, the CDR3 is TGTGCCAGCAGCTGGGACAGGGGGGATCAGCCCCAGCATTTT. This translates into CASSWDRGDQPQHF.

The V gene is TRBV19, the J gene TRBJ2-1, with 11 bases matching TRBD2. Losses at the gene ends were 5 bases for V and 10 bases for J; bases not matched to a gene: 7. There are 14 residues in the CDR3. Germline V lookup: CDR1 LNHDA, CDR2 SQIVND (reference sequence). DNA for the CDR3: TGTGCCAGTAGTTCCGGGACTAGCGGTTTGGAGCAGTTCTTC. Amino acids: CASSSGTSGLEQFF.

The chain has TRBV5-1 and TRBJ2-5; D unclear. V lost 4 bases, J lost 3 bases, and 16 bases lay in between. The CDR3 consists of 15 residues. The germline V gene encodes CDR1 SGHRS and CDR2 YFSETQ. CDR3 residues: CASSPGSSMKETQYF. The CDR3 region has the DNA TGCGCCAGCAGCCCTGGGTCCTCGATGAAAGAGACCCAGTACTTC.

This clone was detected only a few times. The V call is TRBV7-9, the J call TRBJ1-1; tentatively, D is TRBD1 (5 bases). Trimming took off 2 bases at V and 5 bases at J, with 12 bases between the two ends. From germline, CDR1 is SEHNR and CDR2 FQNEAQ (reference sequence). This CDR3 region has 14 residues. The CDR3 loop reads CASSLNGEGTEAFF. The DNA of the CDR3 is TGTGCCAGCAGCTTAAATGGCGAGGGGACTGAAGCTTTCTTT.

CDR3 loop: CAWSVGHSGNTIYF. DNA for the CDR3: TGTGCCTGGAGTGTAGGTCACTCTGGAAACACCATATATTTT. This sequence joins TRBV30 and TRBJ1-3; D gene unclear. The CDR3 contains 14 residues. Trimming took 0 bases from V and 0 from J, leaving 6 bases between them. Germline CDR1 reads GTSNPN; CDR2 reads SVGIG (reference sequence).

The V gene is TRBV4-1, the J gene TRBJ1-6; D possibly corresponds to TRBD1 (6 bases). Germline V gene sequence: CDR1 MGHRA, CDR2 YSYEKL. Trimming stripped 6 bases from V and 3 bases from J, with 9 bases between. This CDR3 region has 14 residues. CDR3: CASSLQGYNSPLHF. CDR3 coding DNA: TGCGCCAGCAGTTTACAGGGCTATAATTCACCCCTCCACTTT.

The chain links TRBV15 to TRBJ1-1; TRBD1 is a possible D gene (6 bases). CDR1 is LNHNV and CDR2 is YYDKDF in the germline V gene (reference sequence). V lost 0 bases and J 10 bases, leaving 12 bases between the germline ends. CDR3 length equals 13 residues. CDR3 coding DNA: TGTGCCACCAGCAGAGATAGAGGGGGGGCAGCTTTCTTT. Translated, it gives CATSRDRGGAAFF.

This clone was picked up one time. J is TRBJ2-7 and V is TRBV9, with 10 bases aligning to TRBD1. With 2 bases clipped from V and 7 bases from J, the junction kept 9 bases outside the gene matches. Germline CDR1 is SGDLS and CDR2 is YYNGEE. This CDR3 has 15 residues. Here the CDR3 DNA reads TGTGCCAGCAGCGTCTCCGGGACAGGGGCGGGAGAGCAGTACTTC. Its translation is CASSVSGTGAGEQYF.

Here the CDR3 reads CASSYTGSGNTEAFF. The DNA of the CDR3 is TGTGCCAGCAGTTACACAGGATCGGGGAACACTGAAGCTTTCTTT. This rearrangement joins TRBV6-5 to TRBJ1-1, with a possible D match to TRBD1 (5 bases). The V gene's germline CDR1 is MNHEY and CDR2 SVGAGI. CDR3 length equals 15 residues. The V end was cut by 2 bases, the J end by 1 base, with 11 bases between.

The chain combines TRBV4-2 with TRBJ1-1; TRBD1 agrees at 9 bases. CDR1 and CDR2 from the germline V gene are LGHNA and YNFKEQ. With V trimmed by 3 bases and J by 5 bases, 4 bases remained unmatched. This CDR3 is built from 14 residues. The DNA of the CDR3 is TGTGCCAGCAGCCACAGGACAGGGGATACTGAAGCTTTCTTT. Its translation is CASSHRTGDTEAFF.

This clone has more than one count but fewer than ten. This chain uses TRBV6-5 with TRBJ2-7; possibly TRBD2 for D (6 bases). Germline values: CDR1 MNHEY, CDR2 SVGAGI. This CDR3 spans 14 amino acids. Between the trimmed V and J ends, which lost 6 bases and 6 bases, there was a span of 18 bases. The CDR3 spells CASSHGISRGEQYF. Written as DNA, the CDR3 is TGTGCCAGCAGCCACGGGATCTCGCGGGGCGAGCAGTACTTC.

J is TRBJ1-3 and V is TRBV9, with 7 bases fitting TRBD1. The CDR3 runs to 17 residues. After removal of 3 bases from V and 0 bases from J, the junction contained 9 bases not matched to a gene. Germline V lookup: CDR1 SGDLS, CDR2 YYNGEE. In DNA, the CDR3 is TGTGCCAGCAGCGCAGGGACAGCAGGCTTCTCTGGAAACACCATATATTTT. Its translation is CASSAGTAGFSGNTIYF.

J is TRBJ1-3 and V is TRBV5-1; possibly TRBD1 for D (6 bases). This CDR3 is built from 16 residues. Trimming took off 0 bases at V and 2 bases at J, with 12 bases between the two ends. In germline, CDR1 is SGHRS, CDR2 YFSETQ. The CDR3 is CASSLVQGITGNTIYF. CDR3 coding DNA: TGCGCCAGCAGCTTGGTACAGGGAATTACTGGAAACACCATATATTTT.

The CDR3 DNA reads as TGTGCCAGCAGTGACCCCCCCGGGAGGGCATCCAACTATGGCTACACCTTC. This codes for CASSDPPGRASNYGYTF. The rearrangement links TRBV6-1 to TRBJ1-2; D unclear. CDR1 is MNHNS and CDR2 is SASEGT in the germline V gene. V was cut by 3 bases and J by 2 bases, with 19 bases left in between. The CDR3 totals 17 residues.

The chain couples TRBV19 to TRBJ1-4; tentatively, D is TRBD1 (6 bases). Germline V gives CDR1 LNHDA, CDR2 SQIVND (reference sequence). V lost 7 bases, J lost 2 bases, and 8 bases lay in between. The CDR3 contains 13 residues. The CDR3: CASNTGTNEKLFF. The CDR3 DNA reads TGTGCCAGTAATACAGGGACTAATGAAAAACTGTTTTTT. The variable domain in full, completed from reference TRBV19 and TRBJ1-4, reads DGGITQSPKYLFRKEGQNVTLSCEQNLNHDAMYWYRQDPGQGLRLIYYSQIVNDFQKGDIAEGYSVSREKKESFPLTVTSAQKNPTAFYLCASNTGTNEKLFFGSGTQLSVL.

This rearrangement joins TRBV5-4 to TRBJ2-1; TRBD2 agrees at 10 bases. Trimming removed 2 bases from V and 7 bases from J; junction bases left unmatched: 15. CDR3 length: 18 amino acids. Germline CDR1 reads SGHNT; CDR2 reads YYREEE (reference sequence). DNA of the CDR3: TGTGCCAGCAGCTTAAGTCATATACTAGCGGGGATGGGAAATGAGCAGTTCTTC. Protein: CASSLSHILAGMGNEQFF.

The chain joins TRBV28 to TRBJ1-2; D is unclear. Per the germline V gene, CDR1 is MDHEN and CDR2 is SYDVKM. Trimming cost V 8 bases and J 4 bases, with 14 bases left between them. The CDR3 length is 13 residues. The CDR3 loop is CASRAGSGYGYTF. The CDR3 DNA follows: TGTGCCAGCCGAGCGGGTAGTGGCTATGGCTACACCTTC.